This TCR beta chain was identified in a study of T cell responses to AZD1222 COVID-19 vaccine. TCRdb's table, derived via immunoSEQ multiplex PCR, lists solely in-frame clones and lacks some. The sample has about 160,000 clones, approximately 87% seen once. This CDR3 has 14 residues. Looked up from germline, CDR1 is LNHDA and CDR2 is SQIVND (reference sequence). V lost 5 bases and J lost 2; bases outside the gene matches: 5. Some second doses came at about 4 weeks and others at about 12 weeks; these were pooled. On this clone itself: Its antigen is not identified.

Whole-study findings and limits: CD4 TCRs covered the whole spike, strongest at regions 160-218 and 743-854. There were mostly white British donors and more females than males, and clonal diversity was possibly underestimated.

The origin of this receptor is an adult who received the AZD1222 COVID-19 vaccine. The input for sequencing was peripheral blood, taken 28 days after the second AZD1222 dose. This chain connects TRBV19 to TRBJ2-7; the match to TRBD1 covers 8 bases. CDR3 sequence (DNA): TGTGCCAGTAGTGTCATACAGGGGGCCTACGAGCAGTACTTC. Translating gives CASSVIQGAYEQYF.